The 21 T cell receptor beta chains reported below all come from one sample, sequenced in a study of regulatory T cells in long-lasting Graves disease. Combining iRepertoire HTBI primers with Arm-PCR of CDR3 regions, the authors built TCR beta libraries. One entry per CDR3 protein, called by TCRdb with MiXCR from the multiplex PCR reads. The sample has about 540,000 distinct CDR3 sequences, about 13% seen once; the top ten hold roughly 10%. The time point: newly diagnosed GD, antithyroid drugs for less than 3 months. The TCR library was prepared using RNA isolated from PBMCs. The data also belong to a second study, concerning T cells in Graves' hyperthyroidism and ophthalmopathy.

The sequenced sample was peripheral blood mononuclear cells (PBMCs), obtained at new diagnosis, from a patient treated with antithyroid drugs. The receptor source for this set is a man younger than 40 with Graves disease.

The chain joins TRBV27 to TRBJ2-1; D is unresolved. The V gene's germline CDR1 is MNHEY and CDR2 SMNVEV (reference sequence). V lost 3 bases to trimming and J lost 6 bases, with 15 bases between them. The CDR3 sequence is 15 residues long. In DNA, the CDR3 is TGTGCCAGCAGTTTGGCCGGCCTAAACGGCAATGAGCAGTTCTTC. As protein: CASSLAGLNGNEQFF.

This clonotype was detected only a few times. CDR3 sequence reads: CASSWTVDEKLFF. CDR3 DNA: TGTGCCAGCAGTTGGACAGTGGATGAAAAACTGTTTTTT. The V gene is TRBV6-2 or TRBV6-3, the J gene TRBJ1-4; a possible D gene is TRBD1 (6 bases). The CDR3 has 13 amino acids. Trimming took 4 bases from V and 6 from J, leaving 9 bases between them. From germline, CDR1 is MNHEY and CDR2 SVGEGT.

This clonotype was recorded at least ten times. CDR3 residues: CSVSGQLNTEAFF. In nucleotides, the CDR3 is TGCAGCGTGTCCGGACAGTTGAACACTGAAGCTTTCTTT. This chain uses TRBV29-1 with TRBJ1-1; a weak D match, TRBD1 (6 bases). The germline CDR1 and CDR2 sequences are SQVTM and ANQGSEA. This CDR3 contains 13 residues. Trimming stripped 6 bases from V and 0 bases from J, with 11 bases between.

The chain joins TRBV4-1 to TRBJ2-2; 11 nucleotides align to TRBD2. J lost 6 bases, V lost 4 bases, and 4 bases had no gene match. The CDR3 covers 15 residues. In germline, CDR1 is MGHRA, CDR2 YSYEKL. The chain's CDR3 is CASSPLLAGAGELFF. CDR3 coding DNA: TGCGCCAGCAGCCCGCTACTAGCGGGAGCCGGGGAGCTGTTTTTT.

There are many counts of this clonotype. V is TRBV27 and J is TRBJ2-5; D not certain. Trimming left V 10 bases short and J 5 bases short, with 17 bases between. Germline V gene data show CDR1 as MNHEY and CDR2 as SMNVEV (reference sequence). The CDR3 is 13 amino acids. CDR3 region: CAISEGLGETQYF. In DNA, the CDR3 is TGTGCCATCTCAGAAGGGTTAGGCGAGACCCAGTACTTC.

The count of this clonotype is one. V is TRBV15 and J is TRBJ1-5; 9 positions match TRBD1. This CDR3 has 15 amino acids. Germline V gene lookup returns CDR1 LNHNV and CDR2 YYDKDF (reference sequence). Trimming removed 9 bases from V and 3 bases from J; junction bases left unmatched: 9. CDR3 sequence reads: CATVSGQGLNQPQHF. CDR3 coding DNA: TGTGCCACGGTCTCGGGACAGGGACTCAATCAGCCCCAGCATTTT. The full variable domain, its missing parts supplied by reference TRBV15 and TRBJ1-5, is DAMVIQNPRYQVTQFGKPVTLSCSQTLNHNVMYWYQQKSSQAPKLLFHYYDKDFNNEADTPDNFQSRRPNTSFCFLDIRSPGLGDTAMYLCATVSGQGLNQPQHFGDGTRLSIL.

This clonotype was counted many times. V usage is TRBV6-5 and J usage is TRBJ2-7, with 9 bases fitting TRBD2. CDR3 length: 16 residues. Germline assignment: CDR1 MNHEY and CDR2 SVGAGI. The V gene end was trimmed by 0 bases and the J gene end by 2 bases; junction bases not matched to a gene: 5. The CDR3 region is CASSYSSSGSPYEQYF. The DNA for the CDR3 is TGTGCCAGCAGTTACTCGAGTAGCGGGAGCCCCTACGAGCAGTACTTC.

Turning to this clonotype: A far larger clone is only one base removed, so a read error is likely. The chain carries TRBV5-1 and TRBJ2-5; D perhaps matches TRBD1 (5 bases). The CDR3 spans 16 residues. Germline V gives CDR1 SGHRS, CDR2 YFSETQ. CDR3: CASSLEQAARSSEKFF. The CDR3 DNA follows: TGCGCCAGCAGCTTGGAACAGGCGGCTAGATCGAGTGAGAAGTTCTTC.

This clonotype was detected only a few times. CDR3 sequence (DNA): TGCAGTGCTAGAGAATGGGAATCTTGGAAGGGTGAAGCTTTCTTT. Translating gives CSAREWESWKGEAFF. The rearrangement joins TRBV20-1 to TRBJ1-1; no firm D call. V was clipped by 0 bases and J by 7 bases, with 18 bases between them. The CDR3 has 15 residues. The germline gives CDR1 DFQATT, CDR2 SNEGSKA (reference sequence).

This clonotype was counted ten times or more. This sequence joins TRBV2 and TRBJ2-5; 13 nucleotides align to TRBD2. The germline V gene encodes CDR1 SNHLY and CDR2 FYNNEI. V trimming: 9 bases; J trimming: 1 base; junction bases outside the gene matches: 2. CDR3 size: 14 residues. The CDR3 region is CARGTSGTQETQYF. CDR3 DNA sequence: TGTGCCAGGGGGACTAGCGGGACCCAAGAGACCCAGTACTTC. Full variable domain (outside the CDR3, taken from reference TRBV2 and TRBJ2-5): EPEVTQTPSHQVTQMGQEVILRCVPISNHLYFYWYRQILGQKVEFLVSFYNNEISEKSEIFDDQFSVERPDGSNFTLKIRSTKLEDSAMYFCARGTSGTQETQYFGPGTRLLVL.

This clonotype was observed at least ten times. The chain carries TRBV20-1 and TRBJ2-3; D is uncertain. This CDR3 contains 13 residues. V gave up 4 bases and J gave up 10 bases, with 18 bases separating them. CDR1 is DFQATT and CDR2 is SNEGSKA in the germline V gene (reference sequence). CDR3 sequence (DNA): TGCAGTGCTAATTTGATCGGCTGGAGCGCGCAGTATTTT. As protein: CSANLIGWSAQYF.

This clonotype has a count of ten or more. The gene calls are TRBV18 and TRBJ2-1; D unresolved. The CDR3 is made up of 15 amino acids. The V end was cut by 1 base, the J end by 2 bases, with 9 bases between. The germline V gene has CDR1 KGHSH and CDR2 LQKENI. The CDR3 region has the DNA TGTGCCAGCTCACCACAGGGTTTCACCTACAATGAGCAGTTCTTC. Protein product: CASSPQGFTYNEQFF.

The V and J genes are TRBV5-1 and TRBJ2-7, with 15 positions matching TRBD2. Unmatched junction bases numbered 4, after V lost 0 bases and J lost 3 bases. Germline values: CDR1 SGHRS, CDR2 YFSETQ. The CDR3 totals 17 residues. CDR3 nucleotide sequence: TGCGCCAGCAGCTTGGGGGGACTAGCGGGAGGACTCTACGAGCAGTACTTC. Residues: CASSLGGLAGGLYEQYF.

There are many counts of this clonotype. V usage is TRBV19 and J usage is TRBJ1-1; D is perhaps TRBD1 (5 bases). The CDR3 has 16 residues. The germline gives CDR1 LNHDA, CDR2 SQIVND (reference sequence). Trimming shortened V by 7 bases and J by 0 bases, and 18 bases separated the two germline ends. CDR3 in DNA: TGTGCCAGTACATTGGGAAAAGGGGTTGTGAACACTGAAGCTTTCTTT. Its translation is CASTLGKGVVNTEAFF.

Points on this clonotype: Given a much more abundant clone one base away, this may be a read error. The CDR3 does not end in the conserved phenylalanine or tryptophan, so this is likely a read error. The chain combines TRBV2 with TRBJ2-3; unclear D gene. Germline V gene sequence: CDR1 SNHLY, CDR2 FYNNEI. The CDR3 sequence is 14 residues long. V shed 6 bases and J shed 2 bases, with 12 bases lying between them. The CDR3 bases are TGTGCCAGCAGCTTTAGTTTTGACACAGATACGCAGTATTCT. It translates to CASSFSFDTDTQYS.

As for this clonotype: Given a far larger clone just one base away, this is likely a sequencing read error. This chain's CDR3 is CASDYQTGRSDEQFF. CDR3 sequence (DNA): TGTGCCAGCGATTACCAGACCGGCCGTTCGGATGAGCAGTTCTTC. The genes are TRBV12-3 or TRBV12-4 and TRBJ2-3; the D is unclear. With the DNA end fitting TRBJ2-1 better, the J assignment may be wrong. The CDR3 runs 15 residues.

This clonotype was seen at least ten times. CDR3 in amino acids: CASSGGLDPSNEQFF. The CDR3 DNA reads TGTGCCAGTAGTGGGGGACTAGATCCTTCGAATGAGCAGTTCTTC. V and J are TRBV19 and TRBJ2-1, with TRBD2 matching over 8 bases. The trim removed 5 bases at V and 7 bases at J, leaving 10 bases unmatched. The germline V gene encodes CDR1 LNHDA and CDR2 SQIVND (reference sequence). This CDR3 has 15 residues.

This clonotype has more than one count but fewer than ten. The rearrangement links TRBV30 to TRBJ2-3; 8 positions agree with TRBD1. Germline CDR1 is GTSNPN and CDR2 is SVGIG (reference sequence). Unmatched junction bases numbered 10, after V lost 0 bases and J lost 14 bases. The CDR3 totals 13 residues. The CDR3 loop reads CAWSVNQGAPWYF. In DNA form, the CDR3 reads TGTGCCTGGAGTGTAAACCAGGGGGCTCCTTGGTATTTT.

DNA for the CDR3: TGTGCCAGCAGCCCCGTGACCCATGGCTACACCTTC. The encoded protein is CASSPVTHGYTF. J is TRBJ1-2 and V is TRBV6-1; D uncertain. V lost 6 bases, J lost 6 bases, and 11 bases lay in between. Germline CDR1 MNHNS, CDR2 SASEGT. CDR3 size: 12 residues.

The rearrangement joins TRBV20-1 to TRBJ2-7; 9 bases fit TRBD1. Germline-derived CDR1 and CDR2 are DFQATT and SNEGSKA (reference sequence). The junction had 6 bases not matched to a gene; V was cut back by 5 bases and J by 4 bases. This CDR3 comprises 13 residues. The chain's CDR3 is CSAGRDREYEQYF. The CDR3 DNA follows: TGCAGTGCTGGCCGGGACAGGGAATACGAGCAGTACTTC.

This clonotype has a count of ten or more. The chain uses TRBV10-3 and TRBJ2-7; D is tentatively TRBD1 or TRBD2 (6 bases each). Germline loops: CDR1 ENHRY, CDR2 SYGVKD. The CDR3 is made up of 14 amino acids. With 6 bases removed from V and 6 bases from J, the gap between germline ends came to 18 bases. In DNA form, the CDR3 reads TGTGCCATCAGAGCCCTCGAGGGGGGCGTCGAGCAGTACTTC. It encodes CAIRALEGGVEQYF.